The clone carrying this TCR beta chain was seen a few times. Its antigen remains unidentified. The data stem from a study of cytomegalovirus exposure and HLA in healthy donors. Primers for the PCR totalled 60 Vbeta and 13 Jbeta. TCRdb keeps only in-frame clones here, not all; method: immunoSEQ multiplex PCR. This sample has about 170,000 clones; 79% occur once, and the top ten carry about 2.5%. Broader study findings: Available immune exposure information covered CMV serostatus only. Other equally common chains were less clonally expanded than HLA-associated TCR beta chains, a later analysis showed. Several V segments, TRBV6-2 and TRBV6-3 among them, could not be told apart and were dropped. Some public TCRs appeared in many individuals, while most sequences were rare.

CDR1 is DFQATT, CDR2 SNEGSKA, per germline (reference sequence). The CDR3 spans 11 residues. V was shortened by 2 bases and J by 11 bases, with 12 bases between the two germline ends. The chain is built from TRBV20-1 and TRBJ1-1; tentative D call: TRBD1 (5 bases). Sample: PBMCs. The clonotype originates from a woman in her forties or fifties in good health and CMV-seronegative. This chain's CDR3 is CSARQGSYAFF. The DNA for the CDR3 is TGCAGTGCTAGACAGGGAAGTTATGCTTTCTTT.